The 11 T cell receptor beta chains listed next were all sequenced from one sample in a study of blood T cells in healthy people across ages. A second PCR, run for roughly 7 to 12 cycles, used a sample-barcoded 5' primer plus a J-beta primer mix. TCRdb reprocessed the 5' RACE reads with MiXCR, giving one entry per CDR3 protein. The sample consists of about 900,000 distinct CDR3 sequences, 48% of them appearing once. Sequenced sample: blood. The source is a man aged 30 to 45 in good health.

V usage is TRBV6-5 and J usage is TRBJ2-7; TRBD2 is a possible D gene (5 bases). Trimming removed 2 bases at V and 5 bases at J, with 10 bases between. Germline CDR1 reads MNHEY; CDR2 reads SVGAGI. The CDR3 consists of 13 residues. In DNA form, the CDR3 reads TGTGCCAGCAGTTACGAGAGGGTCCACGAGCAGTACTTC. This codes for CASSYERVHEQYF.

V and J are TRBV2 and TRBJ1-4; the match to TRBD1 covers 8 bases. Germline lookup yields CDR1 SNHLY and CDR2 FYNNEI. The CDR3 runs 15 residues. The V and J ends lost 4 bases and 7 bases, in that order; junction bases with no gene match: 8. The chain's CDR3 is CASSAIGGQGEKLFF. CDR3 coding DNA: TGTGCCAGCAGTGCTATCGGCGGACAGGGTGAAAAACTGTTTTTT.

The rearrangement uses TRBV5-1 and TRBJ2-7; possibly TRBD2 for D (5 bases). The V end was cut by 2 bases, the J end by 6 bases, with 15 bases between. CDR1 and CDR2 from the germline V gene are SGHRS and YFSETQ. This CDR3 is built from 14 residues. This chain's CDR3 is CASSLTGDHSEQYF. The CDR3 nucleotides read TGCGCCAGCAGCTTAACCGGGGATCACTCCGAGCAGTACTTC. Full variable domain (outside the CDR3, taken from reference TRBV5-1 and TRBJ2-7): KAGVTQTPRYLIKTRGQQVTLSCSPISGHRSVSWYQQTPGQGLQFLFEYFSETQRNKGNFPGRFSGRQFSNSRSEMNVSTLELGDSALYLCASSLTGDHSEQYFGPGTRLTVT.

The chain recombines TRBV28 with TRBJ1-1; a weak D match, TRBD1 (5 bases). Germline V gives CDR1 MDHEN, CDR2 SYDVKM. V lost 7 bases to trimming and J lost 2 bases, with 14 bases between them. The CDR3 is made up of 14 amino acids. The CDR3 nucleotides are TGTGCCAGCACCCCGAGGGGTCATAACACTGAAGCTTTCTTT. It specifies CASTPRGHNTEAFF.

The V call is TRBV11-3, the J call TRBJ1-1; D unresolved. Trimming took off 0 bases at V and 3 bases at J, with 5 bases between the two ends. Germline assignment: CDR1 SGHNT and CDR2 YENEEA. The CDR3 loop spans 13 amino acids. CDR3 bases: TGTGCCAGCAGCTTAGATCCCGACACTGAAGCTTTCTTT. Translating it yields CASSLDPDTEAFF.

V gene TRBV9 combines with J gene TRBJ1-2; 7 positions match TRBD1. The germline gives CDR1 SGDLS, CDR2 YYNGEE. V lost 3 bases, J lost 4 bases, and 12 bases stayed unmatched. The CDR3 has 16 residues. DNA for the CDR3: TGTGCCAGCAGCGGGGGCTCCGGGACAGTCGCCTATGGCTACACCTTC. Encoded protein: CASSGGSGTVAYGYTF.

This clonotype was picked up a small number of times. The chain uses TRBV10-3 and TRBJ2-3, with a tentative D call TRBD2 (5 bases). The ends were cut back, 4 bases at V and 3 bases at J, with 14 bases in the middle. The CDR3 spans 15 residues. The germline CDR1 and CDR2 sequences are ENHRY and SYGVKD. DNA for the CDR3: TGTGCCATCAGTGGATCTAGCCGGGGAACAGATACGCAGTATTTT. Translation: CAISGSSRGTDTQYF.

The rearrangement links TRBV3-1 to TRBJ2-3; D might be TRBD1 (6 bases). Germline CDR1 is LGHDT and CDR2 is YNNKEL (reference sequence). The CDR3 has 15 residues. V was clipped by 1 base and J by 6 bases, with 14 bases between them. The CDR3 is CASSQGGPDGDTQYF. CDR3 nucleotides: TGTGCCAGCAGCCAAGGGGGGCCCGATGGGGATACGCAGTATTTT.

This clonotype was counted only a few times. CDR3 sequence (DNA): TGTGCCAGCAGCGCATGGGGGGCTGGGGCCAACGTCCTGACTTTC. Translation gives CASSAWGAGANVLTF. The gene calls are TRBV9 and TRBJ2-6; perhaps TRBD2 as D (6 bases). Germline V gene data show CDR1 as SGDLS and CDR2 as YYNGEE. The length of the CDR3 is 15 residues. Trimming took 3 bases from V and 2 from J, leaving 9 bases between them. Variable domain in full (rest from reference TRBV9 and TRBJ2-6): DSGVTQTPKHLITATGQRVTLRCSPRSGDLSVYWYQQSLDQGLQFLIQYYNGEERAKGNILERFSAQQFPDLHSELNLSSLELGDSALYFCASSAWGAGANVLTFGAGSRLTVL.

The chain couples TRBV6-2 or TRBV6-3 to TRBJ1-5; D is unresolved. CDR1 MNHEY and CDR2 SVGEGT come from the germline V gene. The length of the CDR3 is 14 residues. The V and J ends lost 2 bases and 7 bases respectively, with 12 bases between them. In DNA, the CDR3 is TGTGCCAGCAGTTACAGGACGGCCGGGCAGCCCCAGCATTTT. As protein: CASSYRTAGQPQHF.

This chain uses TRBV30 with TRBJ1-1; D is perhaps TRBD1 (6 bases). Germline CDR1 GTSNPN, CDR2 SVGIG (reference sequence). The CDR3 loop spans 14 amino acids. Trimming shortened V by 2 bases and J by 5 bases, and 15 bases separated the two germline ends. The CDR3 protein is CAWSLGQRGTEAFF. Written as DNA, the CDR3 is TGTGCCTGGAGTCTTGGACAGAGGGGGACTGAAGCTTTCTTT.